This is a list of T cell receptor beta chains from one sample in a study of cytomegalovirus exposure and HLA in healthy donors. Sequencing was performed with immunoSEQ multiplex PCR; in TCRdb, only in-frame clones are kept and a portion is missing. The sample contains some 180,000 clones, around 80% of which appear only once. The specimen sequenced was PBMCs. These receptors came from a woman in her twenties or thirties in good health and CMV-seropositive. Each CDR3 is given with its conserved first and last residue. Each record gives: J gene, V gene, D gene, clone size, CDR3 DNA, CDR3 protein. A D gene is named only where the DNA matches it firmly. For some rows the clone size is stated as once, few or many, or as a class when expanded; others skip it.

J: TRBJ2-7
V: TRBV6-5
D: -
size: -
DNA: TGTGCCAGCAGTTACTCGACAAGGTCGGTCCACGAGCAGTACTTC
CDR3: CASSYSTRSVHEQYF

J: TRBJ2-7
V: TRBV4-1
D: -
size: -
DNA: TGCGCCAGCAGCCCCTCTGGGGACATAGGCGAGCAGTACTTC
CDR3: CASSPSGDIGEQYF

J: TRBJ1-1
V: TRBV11-3
D: -
size: -
DNA: TGTGCCAGCAGCTTGGGGCCGGGCCTGAACACTGAAGCTTTCTTT
CDR3: CASSLGPGLNTEAFF

J: TRBJ2-4
V: TRBV7-8
D: -
size: many
DNA: TGTGCCAGCAGCCCTTACCGACTAGCCAAAAACATTCAGTACTTC
CDR3: CASSPYRLAKNIQYF

J: TRBJ1-2
V: TRBV29-1
D: -
size: -
DNA: TGCAGCGTTGAAGCAGAAAACTATGGCTACACCTTC
CDR3: CSVEAENYGYTF

J: TRBJ1-3
V: TRBV7-8
D: -
size: -
DNA: TGTGCCAGCAGCTTCCAGGGGATCTTCTCTGGAAACACCATATATTTT
CDR3: CASSFQGIFSGNTIYF

J: TRBJ2-3
V: TRBV5-1
D: -
size: -
DNA: TGCGCCAGCAGCGTGTCTCGGGATACGCAGTATTTT
CDR3: CASSVSRDTQYF

J: TRBJ2-5
V: TRBV27
D: -
size: -
DNA: TGTGCCAGCAGTTCAGACTCCACCCAGTACTTC
CDR3: CASSSDSTQYF

J: TRBJ1-2
V: TRBV19
D: -
size: -
DNA: TGTGCCAGTAGTATCTCGCCAGGGTCTGGCTACACCTTC
CDR3: CASSISPGSGYTF

J: TRBJ2-7
V: TRBV28
D: TRBD1
size: -
DNA: TGTGCCAGCAGTTCCCCTACAGGGGTTTACGAGCAGTACTTC
CDR3: CASSSPTGVYEQYF

J: TRBJ2-2
V: TRBV19
D: TRBD1
size: once
DNA: TGTGCCAGTAATGAGCAGGGGGCTATCACCGGGGAGCTGTTTTTT
CDR3: CASNEQGAITGELFF

J: TRBJ1-2
V: TRBV19
D: -
size: -
DNA: TGTGCCAGTAGTATCGGCCGGCAGGGATTCCCTGGAGGCTACACCTTC
CDR3: CASSIGRQGFPGGYTF

J: TRBJ1-3
V: TRBV4-2
D: -
size: -
DNA: TGTGCCAGCAGCCGCCAGGACACTCTCTCTGGAAACACCATATATTTT
CDR3: CASSRQDTLSGNTIYF